The 15 T cell receptor beta chains presented below share a single source sample, sequenced in a study of control samples from healthy donors and cancer patients. TCRdb keeps only in-frame clones here, not all; method: immunoSEQ multiplex PCR. Here the sample spans about 75,000 clones, less than 95% being singletons. Sequencing was done on a sample of blood. These receptors were obtained from a woman in her forties in good health.

V and J are TRBV28 and TRBJ1-3; D is unclear. V was pared by 3 bases and J by 7 bases, with 13 bases between. The CDR3 is 14 amino acids. Germline V gene lookup returns CDR1 MDHEN and CDR2 SYDVKM. CDR3 bases: TGTGCCAGCAGTTTCCCCCGAGACTCCAACACCATATATTTT. This gives the protein CASSFPRDSNTIYF.

The chain links TRBV19 to TRBJ1-2; tentatively, D is TRBD1 (5 bases). This CDR3 region has 15 residues. In germline, CDR1 is LNHDA, CDR2 SQIVND (reference sequence). The germline V and J ends were trimmed by 5 bases and 2 bases, with 15 bases remaining between them. CDR3 protein: CASSSVDSLNYGYTF. The CDR3 DNA sequence: TGTGCCAGTAGTTCAGTAGACAGTCTGAACTATGGCTACACCTTC.

The CDR3, as DNA: TGTGCCAGCAGCCCGATACTAGCGGAGCAGTTCTTC. It codes for CASSPILAEQFF. This chain connects TRBV7-6 to TRBJ2-1, with TRBD2 matching over 7 bases. J was trimmed by 10 bases and V by 5 bases; bases with no gene match: 5. The CDR3 sequence is 12 residues long. The germline V gene encodes CDR1 SGHVS and CDR2 FNYEAQ.

The gene calls are TRBV7-9 and TRBJ2-1, with 14 bases matching TRBD2. This CDR3 has 20 residues. Germline V gene data show CDR1 as SEHNR and CDR2 as FQNEAQ (reference sequence). V was clipped by 5 bases and J by 1 base; unmatched bases: 13. The CDR3 bases are TGTGCCAGCAGCAACTTACCGGGACTAGCGGGAGAAGGATCCTACAATGAGCAGTTCTTC. Its protein is CASSNLPGLAGEGSYNEQFF. The full variable domain, its missing parts supplied by reference TRBV7-9 and TRBJ2-1, is DTGVSQNPRHKITKRGQNVTFRCDPISEHNRLYWYRQTLGQGPEFLTYFQNEAQLEKSRLLSDRFSAERPKGSFSTLEIQRTEQGDSAMYLCASSNLPGLAGEGSYNEQFFGPGTRLTVL.

This chain connects TRBV7-2 to TRBJ1-2; D remains ambiguous. Germline CDR1 is SGHTA and CDR2 is FQGNSA. With 5 bases removed from V and 7 bases from J, the gap between germline ends came to 20 bases. The CDR3 covers 15 residues. The CDR3 region has the DNA TGTGCCAGCAGCACACCCCTCGCACCCTCGGGTGGCTACACCTTC. Its protein is CASSTPLAPSGGYTF.

This chain joins TRBV5-6 and TRBJ2-5, with unresolved D. Germline CDR1 is SGHDT and CDR2 is YYEEEE. CDR3 length equals 11 residues. V lost 1 base and J lost 4, with 2 bases in between. The CDR3: CASSLTETQYF. The CDR3, as DNA: TGTGCCAGCAGCTTGACAGAGACCCAGTACTTC.

The rearrangement uses TRBV7-2 and TRBJ1-3, with a tentative D call TRBD1 (5 bases). Germline values: CDR1 SGHTA, CDR2 FQGNSA. The CDR3 spans 14 residues. The germline V and J ends were trimmed by 1 base and 7 bases, with 11 bases remaining between them. CDR3 loop: CASSLGGPSNTIYF. CDR3 sequence (DNA): TGTGCCAGCAGCTTAGGGGGCCCTTCGAACACCATATATTTT.

CDR3 nucleotides: TGTGCCAGCAGCTTAGCTTTTAGCGGGAGGGACACCGGGGAGCTGTTTTTT. It yields the protein CASSLAFSGRDTGELFF. The V gene is TRBV7-8, the J gene TRBJ2-2; 11 nucleotides align to TRBD2. Per the germline V gene, CDR1 is SGHVS and CDR2 is FQNEAQ. The V gene end was trimmed by 0 bases and the J gene end by 3 bases; junction bases not matched to a gene: 3. The length of the CDR3 is 17 residues. The variable domain in full, with the rest retrieved from reference TRBV7-8 and TRBJ2-2, is GAGVSQSPRYKVAKRGQDVALRCDPISGHVSLFWYQQALGQGPEFLTYFQNEAQLDKSGLPSDRFFAERPEGSVSTLKIQRTQQEDSAVYLCASSLAFSGRDTGELFFGEGSRLTVL.

This chain links TRBV27 with TRBJ2-7; D perhaps matches TRBD1 (5 bases). The CDR3 contains 17 residues. From germline, CDR1 is MNHEY and CDR2 SMNVEV (reference sequence). V was clipped by 0 bases and J by 0 bases, with 15 bases between them. The CDR3 sequence: CASSLSAPRQFSYEQYF. The CDR3 nucleotides are TGTGCCAGCAGTTTATCGGCCCCACGACAGTTCTCCTACGAGCAGTACTTC.

The chain couples TRBV4-2 to TRBJ2-3, with TRBD2 as a possible D gene (5 bases). Trimming cost V 3 bases and J 5 bases, with 12 bases left between them. The CDR3 length is 14 residues. CDR1 is LGHNA, CDR2 YNFKEQ, per germline. The CDR3 region is CASSQRSGGDTQYF. In nucleotides, the CDR3 is TGTGCCAGCAGCCAGAGGAGCGGAGGAGATACGCAGTATTTT.

The chain couples TRBV23-1 to TRBJ2-1; D call uncertain. TRBV23-1 is annotated as an ORF whose role is uncertain. The CDR3 totals 17 residues. V was cut by 2 bases and J by 7 bases, with 21 bases left in between. The CDR3 DNA follows: TGCGCCAGCAGTCAACCGGGCCCGAGAATCTATGGGAATGAGCAGTTCTTC. Translating it yields CASSQPGPRIYGNEQFF.

The gene calls are TRBV19 and TRBJ1-1; D is undetermined. This CDR3 is built from 13 residues. Germline V gene data show CDR1 as LNHDA and CDR2 as SQIVND (reference sequence). V shed 3 bases and J shed 2 bases, with 7 bases lying between them. This CDR3 is CASSIDGNTEAFF. CDR3 bases: TGTGCCAGTAGTATCGATGGAAACACTGAAGCTTTCTTT.

The chain combines TRBV10-3 with TRBJ1-2; D might be TRBD1 (5 bases). Germline V gene lookup returns CDR1 ENHRY and CDR2 SYGVKD. Trimming took off 6 bases at V and 0 bases at J, with 14 bases between the two ends. The CDR3 runs to 15 residues. The CDR3 DNA reads as TGTGCCATCAGCAGGGTTCGAGGGGCTAACTATGGCTACACCTTC. Amino acids: CAISRVRGANYGYTF.

The chain links TRBV11-2 to TRBJ2-4; tentatively, D is TRBD1 or TRBD2 (6 bases each). Trimming cost V 5 bases and J 7 bases, with 18 bases left between them. This CDR3 comprises 15 residues. CDR1 is SGHAT, CDR2 FQNNGV, per germline. DNA of the CDR3: TGTGCCAGCAGCCCCACCAGGTGGGGGGCGAACATTCAGTACTTC. It encodes CASSPTRWGANIQYF.

This sequence joins TRBV7-6 and TRBJ1-1; D is possibly TRBD1 (5 bases). From germline, CDR1 is SGHVS and CDR2 FNYEAQ. CDR3 length: 16 residues. With 5 bases removed from V and 3 bases from J, the gap between germline ends came to 19 bases. The CDR3 loop is CASSPTRRQLHTEAFF. The DNA of the CDR3 is TGTGCCAGCAGCCCCACCCGGCGACAGCTGCACACTGAAGCTTTCTTT.